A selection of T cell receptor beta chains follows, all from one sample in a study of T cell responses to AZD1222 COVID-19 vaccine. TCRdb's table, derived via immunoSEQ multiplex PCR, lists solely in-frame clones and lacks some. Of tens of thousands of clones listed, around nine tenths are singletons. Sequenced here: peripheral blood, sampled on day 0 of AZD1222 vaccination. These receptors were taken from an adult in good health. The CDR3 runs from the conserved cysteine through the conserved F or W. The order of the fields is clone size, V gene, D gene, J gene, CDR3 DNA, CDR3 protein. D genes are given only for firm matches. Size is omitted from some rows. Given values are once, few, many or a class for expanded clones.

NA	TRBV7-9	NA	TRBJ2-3	TGTGCCAGCAGTTTCCCCGGGGGTCGCACAGATACGCAGTATTTT	CASSFPGGRTDTQYF
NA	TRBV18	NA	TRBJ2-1	TGTGCCAGCTCACCGCTCAGGCAGGGAGGAACTAATGAGCAGTTCTTC	CASSPLRQGGTNEQFF
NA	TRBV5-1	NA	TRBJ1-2	TGCGCCAGCAGCTTGGTTCAACCTAACTATGGCTACACCTTC	CASSLVQPNYGYTF
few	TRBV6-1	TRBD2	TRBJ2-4	TGTGCCAGCAGTGATACGACCGGGGGGGACATTCAGTACTTC	CASSDTTGGDIQYF
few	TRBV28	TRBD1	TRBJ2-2	TGTGCCAGCAGTTCAGGGGGCACCGGGGAGCTGTTTTTT	CASSSGGTGELFF
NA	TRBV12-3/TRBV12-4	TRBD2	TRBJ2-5	TGTGCCAGCAGCCGGGAGGGGACCCAGTACTTC	CASSREGTQYF
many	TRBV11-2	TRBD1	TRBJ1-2	TGTGCCAGCAGCCCCGGACAGGATTATGGCTACACCTTC	CASSPGQDYGYTF
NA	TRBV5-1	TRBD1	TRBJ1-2	TGCGCCAGCAGCTCCCAGGGACAGGAGGGTCTTGGCTACACCTTC	CASSSQGQEGLGYTF
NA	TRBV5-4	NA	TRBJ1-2	TGTGCCAGCAGCCAGGACGGTAACTATGGCTACACCTTC	CASSQDGNYGYTF
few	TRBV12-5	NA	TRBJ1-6	TGTGCTAGTGGTTTGGTATGGGGAGGGGCGAATTCACCCCTCCACTTT	CASGLVWGGANSPLHF
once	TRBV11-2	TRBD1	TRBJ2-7	TGTGCCAGCCAGGGACAGGGGACCTCCTACGAGCAGTACTTC	CASQGQGTSYEQYF
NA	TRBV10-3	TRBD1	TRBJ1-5	TGTGCCATCAGAGCCACAGGGGATCATCAGCCCCAGCATTTT	CAIRATGDHQPQHF
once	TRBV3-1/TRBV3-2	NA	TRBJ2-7	TGTGCCAGCAGCCAAAACGTAGCCTACGAGCAGTACTTC	CASSQNVAYEQYF
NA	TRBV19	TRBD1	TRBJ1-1	TGTGCCAGTAGTACCGGGACAGGGAACACTGAAGCTTTCTTT	CASSTGTGNTEAFF
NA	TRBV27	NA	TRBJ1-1	TGTGCCAGCAGACTAATGGGTTGGGAGGGGCTGAACACTGAAGCTTTCTTT	CASRLMGWEGLNTEAFF
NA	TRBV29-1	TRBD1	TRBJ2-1	TGCAGCGTTGAAGATCCTCGGCGGACAGGGGGCATCTACAATGAGCAGTTCTTC	CSVEDPRRTGGIYNEQFF
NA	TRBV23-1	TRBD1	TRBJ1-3	TGCGCCAGCAGTCAACGACAGGGCAGCCGAAACACCATATATTTT	CASSQRQGSRNTIYF
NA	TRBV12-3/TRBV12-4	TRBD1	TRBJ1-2	TGTGCCAGCAGCCGACAGGGGGATGGCTACACCTTC	CASSRQGDGYTF
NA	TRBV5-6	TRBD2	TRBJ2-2	TGTGCCAGCAGCTATAAGGCGGGGGTAATGTGGACCGGGGAGCTGTTTTTT	CASSYKAGVMWTGELFF
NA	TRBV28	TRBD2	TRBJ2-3	TGTGCCAGCAGTTTCATGTTGGGCAGGGGACTTACCGGGACTAGCGGGAGCCCCACAGATACGCAGTATTTT	CASSFMLGRGLTGTSGSPTDTQYF
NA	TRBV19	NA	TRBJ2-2	TGTGCCAGTAGTATTCAGGCGAACACCGGGGAGCTGTTTTTT	CASSIQANTGELFF
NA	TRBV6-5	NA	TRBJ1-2	TGTGCCAGCAGTTACTCGATTTCGACTAACTATGGCTACACCTTC	CASSYSISTNYGYTF
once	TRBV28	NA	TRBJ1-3	TGTGCCAGCAGTTTTCCCCAAGGAAACACCATATATTTT	CASSFPQGNTIYF
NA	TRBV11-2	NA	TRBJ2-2	TGTGCCAGCAGCCGCCGACAGGTTGGCACCGGGGAGCTGTTTTTT	CASSRRQVGTGELFF
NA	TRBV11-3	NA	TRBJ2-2	TGTGCCAGCAGCCCCGCGGGGACCGGGGAGCTGTTTTTT	CASSPAGTGELFF
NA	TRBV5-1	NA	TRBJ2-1	TGCGCCAGCAGCTTGTCGGATTCCTACAATGAGCAGTTCTTC	CASSLSDSYNEQFF
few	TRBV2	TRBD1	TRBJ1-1	TGTGCCAGCACCGAAGGACAGGGAGGAGCTTTCTTT	CASTEGQGGAFF
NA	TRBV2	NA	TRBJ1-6	TGTGCCAGCCTACGAGACACTTCGAATTCACCCCTCCACTTT	CASLRDTSNSPLHF
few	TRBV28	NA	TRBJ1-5	TGTGCCAGCAGTTCGGACGATTATAGCAATCAGCCCCAGCATTTT	CASSSDDYSNQPQHF
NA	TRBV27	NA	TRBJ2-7	TGTGCCAGCAGTTCCCAGGACTCCTACGAGCAGTACTTC	CASSSQDSYEQYF
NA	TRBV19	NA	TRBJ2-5	TGTGCCAGTAGTATTATGTGGACGGGGGTTCAAGAGACCCAGTACTTC	CASSIMWTGVQETQYF
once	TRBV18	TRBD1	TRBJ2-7	TGTGCCAGCTCAAGTTCCGGGACAGCCTACGAGCAGTACTTC	CASSSSGTAYEQYF
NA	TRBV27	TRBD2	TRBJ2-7	TGTGCCAGCAGTTTTACGGGGGGTCCCTACGAGCAGTACTTC	CASSFTGGPYEQYF
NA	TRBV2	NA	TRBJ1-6	TGTGCCAGCCGAGTGGGGGCCAGTTTAGATTCACCCCTCCACTTT	CASRVGASLDSPLHF
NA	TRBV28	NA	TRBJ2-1	TGTGCCAGCAGTACCAACCAAAAAGTGTATGAGCAGTTCTTC	CASSTNQKVYEQFF
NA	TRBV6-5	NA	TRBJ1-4	TGTGCCACCTTCACCCCACAGGAGAATGAAAAACTGTTTTTT	CATFTPQENEKLFF
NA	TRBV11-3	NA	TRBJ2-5	TGTGCCAGCAGCTTAGACCCCGGCGAGACCCAGTACTTC	CASSLDPGETQYF
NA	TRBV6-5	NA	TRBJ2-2	TGTGCCACCAAGGCCGAACGAGCCGCCGGGGAGCTGTTTTTT	CATKAERAAGELFF
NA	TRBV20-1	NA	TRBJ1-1	TGCAGTGCTAGGGGCACTGAAGCTTTCTTT	CSARGTEAFF
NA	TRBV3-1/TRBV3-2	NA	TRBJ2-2	TGTGCCAGCAGTCACCGGGACCCCACCGGGGAGCTGTTTTTT	CASSHRDPTGELFF
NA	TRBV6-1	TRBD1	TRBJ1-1	TGTGCCAGCAGTGAGCAGGGGGAGAACACTGAAGCTTTCTTT	CASSEQGENTEAFF
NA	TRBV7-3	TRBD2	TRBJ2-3	TGTGCCAGCGGACTAGCGGGATGGACAGATACGCAGTATTTT	CASGLAGWTDTQYF
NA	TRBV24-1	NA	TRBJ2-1	TGTGCCACCAGTGATTATGGTGAGCAGTTCTTC	CATSDYGEQFF
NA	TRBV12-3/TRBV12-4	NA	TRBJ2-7	TGTGCCAGCAGTTTAGCAGGGGCGGGCGAGCAGTACTTC	CASSLAGAGEQYF
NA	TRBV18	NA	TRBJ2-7	TGTGCCAGCTCACCAGTTCCAGGGGAAGCCTCCGAGCAGTACTTC	CASSPVPGEASEQYF
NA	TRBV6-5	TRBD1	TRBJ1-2	TGTGCCAGCAGTTACTCCGGGACAGGGGCTAACTATGGCTACACCTTC	CASSYSGTGANYGYTF
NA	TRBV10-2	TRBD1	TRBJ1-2	TGCGCCAGCAGTGCGGGCAGGGGGCTCTATGGCTACACCTTC	CASSAGRGLYGYTF
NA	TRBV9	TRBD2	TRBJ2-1	TGTGCCAGCAGCGTAGATGACACTAGCGGGAACAATGAGCAGTTCTTC	CASSVDDTSGNNEQFF
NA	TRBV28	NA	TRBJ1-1	TGTGCCAGCAGTTTGTGGGGGTGGACTGAAGCTTTCTTT	CASSLWGWTEAFF
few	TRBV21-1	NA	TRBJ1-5	TGTGCCAGCGGGGGACAGATAAGACAGCCCCAGCATTTT	CASGGQIRQPQHF
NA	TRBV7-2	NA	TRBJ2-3	TGTGCCAGCAGCAGCGGTAGCATCAACACGCAGTATTTT	CASSSGSINTQYF
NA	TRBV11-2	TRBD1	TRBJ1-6	TGTGCCAGCAGCCGGGACAGCTATAATTCACCCCTCCACTTT	CASSRDSYNSPLHF